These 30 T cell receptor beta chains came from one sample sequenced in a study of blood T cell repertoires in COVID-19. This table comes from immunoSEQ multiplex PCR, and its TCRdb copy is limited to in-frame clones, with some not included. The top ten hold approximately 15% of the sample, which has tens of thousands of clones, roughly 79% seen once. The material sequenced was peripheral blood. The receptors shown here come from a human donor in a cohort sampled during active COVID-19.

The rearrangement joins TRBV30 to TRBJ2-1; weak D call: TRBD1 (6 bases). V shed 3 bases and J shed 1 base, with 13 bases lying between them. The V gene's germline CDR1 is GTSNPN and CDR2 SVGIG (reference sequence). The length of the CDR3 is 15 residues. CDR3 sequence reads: CAWRAGVRSYNEQFF. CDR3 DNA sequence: TGTGCCTGGAGGGCAGGGGTTCGGTCCTACAATGAGCAGTTCTTC.

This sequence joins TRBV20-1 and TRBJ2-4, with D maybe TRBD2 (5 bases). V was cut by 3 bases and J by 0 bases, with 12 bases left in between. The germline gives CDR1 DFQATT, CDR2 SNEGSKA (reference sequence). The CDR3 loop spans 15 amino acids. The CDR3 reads CSASAGVLAKNIQYF. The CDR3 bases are TGCAGTGCTAGTGCGGGTGTACTAGCCAAAAACATTCAGTACTTC.

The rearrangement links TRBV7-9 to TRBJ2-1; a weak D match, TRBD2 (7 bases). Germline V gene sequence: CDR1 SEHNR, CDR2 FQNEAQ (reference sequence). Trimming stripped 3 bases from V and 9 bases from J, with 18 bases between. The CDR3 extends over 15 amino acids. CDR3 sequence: CASSFLEGGPSEQFF. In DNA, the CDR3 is TGTGCCAGCAGCTTTTTGGAGGGGGGGCCGAGTGAGCAGTTCTTC.

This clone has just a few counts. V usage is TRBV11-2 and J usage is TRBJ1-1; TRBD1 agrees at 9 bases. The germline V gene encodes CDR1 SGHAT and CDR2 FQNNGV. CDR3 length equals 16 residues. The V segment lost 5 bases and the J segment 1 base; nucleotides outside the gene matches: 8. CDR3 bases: TGTGCCAGCAGCCCCTATCCGGGACAGGGGAACACTGAAGCTTTCTTT. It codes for CASSPYPGQGNTEAFF.

The CDR3 loop is CASTSPGIGGQPQHF. The CDR3 coding sequence is TGTGCCAGCACCTCCCCCGGGATAGGGGGACAGCCCCAGCATTTT. The chain couples TRBV6-6 to TRBJ1-5, with D perhaps TRBD1 (6 bases). The germline V gene has CDR1 MNHNY and CDR2 SVGAGI (reference sequence). Trimming left V 7 bases short and J 7 bases short, with 20 bases between. The CDR3 has 15 amino acids.

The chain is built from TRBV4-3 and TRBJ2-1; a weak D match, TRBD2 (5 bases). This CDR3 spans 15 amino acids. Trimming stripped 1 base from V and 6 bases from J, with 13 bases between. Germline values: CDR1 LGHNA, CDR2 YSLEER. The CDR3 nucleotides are TGCGCCAGCAGCCAAGTTGAGGGTAGGGTCAATGAGCAGTTCTTC. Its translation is CASSQVEGRVNEQFF.

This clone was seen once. The CDR3 nucleotides read TGTGCCAGCAGCCCACTAGCGTCCTCCTACGAGCAGTACGTC. Protein sequence: CASSPLASSYEQYV. V and J are TRBV7-2 and TRBJ2-7, with 7 bases aligning to TRBD2. The CDR3 spans 14 residues. Looked up from germline, CDR1 is SGHTA and CDR2 is FQGNSA. Trimming removed 5 bases from V and 0 bases from J; junction bases left unmatched: 4.

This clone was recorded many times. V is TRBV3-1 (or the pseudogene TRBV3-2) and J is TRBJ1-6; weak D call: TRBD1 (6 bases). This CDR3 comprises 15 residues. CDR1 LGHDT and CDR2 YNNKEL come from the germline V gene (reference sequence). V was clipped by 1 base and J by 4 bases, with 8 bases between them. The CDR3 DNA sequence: TGTGCCAGCAGCCAAGGCAGGGGATATAATTCACCCCTCCACTTT. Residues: CASSQGRGYNSPLHF.

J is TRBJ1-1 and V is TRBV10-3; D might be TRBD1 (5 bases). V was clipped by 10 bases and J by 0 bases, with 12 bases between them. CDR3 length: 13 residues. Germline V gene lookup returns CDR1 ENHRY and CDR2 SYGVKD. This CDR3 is CATTGGLNTEAFF. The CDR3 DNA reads TGTGCCACAACGGGGGGGTTGAACACTGAAGCTTTCTTT.

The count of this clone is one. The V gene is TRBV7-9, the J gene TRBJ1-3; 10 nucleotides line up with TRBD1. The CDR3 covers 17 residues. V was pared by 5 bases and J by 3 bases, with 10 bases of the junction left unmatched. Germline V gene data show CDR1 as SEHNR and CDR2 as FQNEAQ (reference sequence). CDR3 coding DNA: TGTGCCAGCAGCGTCCTCTTGGGACAGGGGATTGGAAACACCATATATTTT. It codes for CASSVLLGQGIGNTIYF.

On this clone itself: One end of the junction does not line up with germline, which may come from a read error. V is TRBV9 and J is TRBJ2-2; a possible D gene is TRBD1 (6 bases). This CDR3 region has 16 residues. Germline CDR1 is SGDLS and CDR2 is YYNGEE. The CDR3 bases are TGTGCCAGCAGCGTAGATCGGGCAGGGGCACACCGGGGAGCTGTTTTT. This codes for CASSVDRAGAHRGAVF.

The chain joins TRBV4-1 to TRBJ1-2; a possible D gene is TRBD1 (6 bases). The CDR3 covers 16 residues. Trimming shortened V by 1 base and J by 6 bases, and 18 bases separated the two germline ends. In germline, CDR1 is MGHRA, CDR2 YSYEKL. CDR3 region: CASSQVGTWPDNGYTF. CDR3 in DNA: TGCGCCAGCAGCCAAGTAGGGACATGGCCGGATAATGGCTACACCTTC.

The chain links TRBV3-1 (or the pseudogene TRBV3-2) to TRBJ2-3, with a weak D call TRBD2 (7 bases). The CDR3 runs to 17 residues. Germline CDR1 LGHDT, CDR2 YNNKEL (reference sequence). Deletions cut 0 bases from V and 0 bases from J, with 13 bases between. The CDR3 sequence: CASSQEGGRPSTDTQYF. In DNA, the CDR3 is TGTGCCAGCAGCCAAGAGGGGGGGCGCCCTAGCACAGATACGCAGTATTTT.

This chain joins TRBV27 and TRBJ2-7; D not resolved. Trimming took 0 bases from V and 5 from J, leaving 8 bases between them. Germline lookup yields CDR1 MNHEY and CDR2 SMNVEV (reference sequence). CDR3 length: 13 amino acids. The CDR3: CASSLSVAHEQYF. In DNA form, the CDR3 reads TGTGCCAGCAGTTTATCTGTAGCACACGAGCAGTACTTC.

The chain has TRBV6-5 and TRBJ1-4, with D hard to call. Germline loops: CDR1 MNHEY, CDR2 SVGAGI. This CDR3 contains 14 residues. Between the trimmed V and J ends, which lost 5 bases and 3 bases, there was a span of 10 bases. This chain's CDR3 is CASSRSRANEKLFF. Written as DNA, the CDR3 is TGTGCCAGCAGTAGGTCGAGGGCTAATGAAAAACTGTTTTTT.

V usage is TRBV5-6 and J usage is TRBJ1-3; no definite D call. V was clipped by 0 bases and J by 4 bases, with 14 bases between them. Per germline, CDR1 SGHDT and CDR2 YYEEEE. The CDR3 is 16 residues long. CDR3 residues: CASSLGTDNSGNTIYF. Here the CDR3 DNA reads TGTGCCAGCAGCTTGGGCACCGACAACTCAGGAAACACCATATATTTT. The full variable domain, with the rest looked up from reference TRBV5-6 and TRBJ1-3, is DAGVTQSPTHLIKTRGQQVTLRCSPKSGHDTVSWYQQALGQGPQFIFQYYEEEERQRGNFPDRFSGHQFPNYSSELNVNALLLGDSALYLCASSLGTDNSGNTIYFGEGSWLTVV.

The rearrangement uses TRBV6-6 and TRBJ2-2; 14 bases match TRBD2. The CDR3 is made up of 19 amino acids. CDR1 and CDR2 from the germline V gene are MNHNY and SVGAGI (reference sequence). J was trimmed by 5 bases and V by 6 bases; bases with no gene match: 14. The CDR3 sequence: CASSLGTSGGDLVTGELFF. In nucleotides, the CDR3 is TGTGCCAGCAGCTTAGGGACTAGCGGGGGTGACCTTGTGACCGGGGAGCTGTTTTTT.

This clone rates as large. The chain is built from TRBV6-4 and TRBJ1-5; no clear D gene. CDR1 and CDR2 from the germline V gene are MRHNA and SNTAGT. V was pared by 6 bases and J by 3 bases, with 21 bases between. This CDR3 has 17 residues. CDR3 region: CASSFNWWAAYNQPQHF. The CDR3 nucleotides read TGTGCCAGCAGCTTTAATTGGTGGGCAGCTTACAATCAGCCCCAGCATTTT.

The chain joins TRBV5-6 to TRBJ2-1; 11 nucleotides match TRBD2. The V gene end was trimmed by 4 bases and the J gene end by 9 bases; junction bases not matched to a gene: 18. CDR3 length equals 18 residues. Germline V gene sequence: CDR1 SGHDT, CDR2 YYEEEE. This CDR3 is CASSQKLAGVFTGGEQFF. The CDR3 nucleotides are TGTGCCAGCAGCCAAAAACTAGCGGGAGTCTTTACCGGGGGTGAGCAGTTCTTC.

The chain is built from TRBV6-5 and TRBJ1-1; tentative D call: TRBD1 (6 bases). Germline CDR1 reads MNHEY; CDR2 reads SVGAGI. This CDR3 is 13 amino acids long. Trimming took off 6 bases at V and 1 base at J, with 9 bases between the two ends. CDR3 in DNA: TGTGCCAGCAGGCAGGGGAGGAACACTGAAGCTTTCTTT. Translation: CASRQGRNTEAFF.

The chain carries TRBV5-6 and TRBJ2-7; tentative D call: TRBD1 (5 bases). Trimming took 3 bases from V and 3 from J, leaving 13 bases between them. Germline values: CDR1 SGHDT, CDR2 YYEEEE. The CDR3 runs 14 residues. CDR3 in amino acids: CASSYQGLLYEQYV. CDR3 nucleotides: TGTGCCAGCAGCTACCAGGGCCTACTCTACGAGCAGTACGTC.

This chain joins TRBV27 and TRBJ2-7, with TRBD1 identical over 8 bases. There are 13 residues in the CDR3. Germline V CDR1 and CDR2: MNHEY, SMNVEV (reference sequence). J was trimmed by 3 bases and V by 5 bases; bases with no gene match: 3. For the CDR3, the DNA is TGTGCCAGCAGTCGGACAGGGAGCTACGAGCAGTACTTC. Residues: CASSRTGSYEQYF.

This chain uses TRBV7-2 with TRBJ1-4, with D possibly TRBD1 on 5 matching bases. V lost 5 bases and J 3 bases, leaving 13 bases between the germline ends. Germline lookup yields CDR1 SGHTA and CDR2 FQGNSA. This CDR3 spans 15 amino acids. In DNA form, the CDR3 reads TGTGCCAGCAGCCCGGGCGGGGGGTCTAATGAAAAACTGTTTTTT. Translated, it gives CASSPGGGSNEKLFF.

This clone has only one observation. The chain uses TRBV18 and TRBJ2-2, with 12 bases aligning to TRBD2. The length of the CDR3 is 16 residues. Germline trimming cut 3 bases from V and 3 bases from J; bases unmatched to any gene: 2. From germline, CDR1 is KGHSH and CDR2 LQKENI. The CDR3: CASSPGLAGDTGELFF. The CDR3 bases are TGTGCCAGCTCACCGGGACTAGCGGGTGACACCGGGGAGCTGTTTTTT.

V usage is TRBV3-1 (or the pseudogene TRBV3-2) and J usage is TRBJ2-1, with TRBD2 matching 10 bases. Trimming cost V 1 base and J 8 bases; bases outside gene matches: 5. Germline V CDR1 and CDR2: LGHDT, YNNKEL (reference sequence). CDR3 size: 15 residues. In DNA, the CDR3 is TGTGCCAGCAGCCAAGCTGGGACTAGCGACCATGAGCAGTTCTTC. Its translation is CASSQAGTSDHEQFF.

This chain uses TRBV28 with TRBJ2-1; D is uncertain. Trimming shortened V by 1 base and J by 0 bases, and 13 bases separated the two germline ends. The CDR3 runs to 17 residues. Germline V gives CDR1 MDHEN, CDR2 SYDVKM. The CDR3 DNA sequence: TGTGCCAGCAGTTTATCCCTGTCGGGTAACTCCTACAATGAGCAGTTCTTC. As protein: CASSLSLSGNSYNEQFF.

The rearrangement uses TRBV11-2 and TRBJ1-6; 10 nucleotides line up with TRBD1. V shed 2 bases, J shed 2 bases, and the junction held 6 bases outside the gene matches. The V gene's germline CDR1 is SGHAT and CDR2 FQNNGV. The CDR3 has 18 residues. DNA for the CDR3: TGTGCCAGCAGCTTATCACCAGGACAGGGGGCCTATAATTCACCCCTCCACTTT. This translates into CASSLSPGQGAYNSPLHF.

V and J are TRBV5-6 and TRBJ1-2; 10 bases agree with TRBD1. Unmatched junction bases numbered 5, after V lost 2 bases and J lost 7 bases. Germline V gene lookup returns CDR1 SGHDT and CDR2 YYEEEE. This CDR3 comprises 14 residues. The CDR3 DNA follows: TGTGCCAGCAGCTTAGGGGACAGGGGACGTGGCTACACCTTC. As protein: CASSLGDRGRGYTF.

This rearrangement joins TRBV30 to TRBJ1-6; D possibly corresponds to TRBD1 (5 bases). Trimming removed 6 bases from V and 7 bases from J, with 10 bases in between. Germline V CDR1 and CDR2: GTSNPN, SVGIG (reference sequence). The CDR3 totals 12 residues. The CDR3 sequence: CACGADNSPLHF. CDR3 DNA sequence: TGTGCCTGTGGGGCAGACAATTCACCCCTCCACTTT.

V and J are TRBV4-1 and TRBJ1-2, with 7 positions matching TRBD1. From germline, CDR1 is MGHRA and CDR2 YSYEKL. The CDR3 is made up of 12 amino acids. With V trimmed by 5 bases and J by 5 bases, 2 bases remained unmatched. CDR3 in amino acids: CASSATGYGYTF. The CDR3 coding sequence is TGCGCCAGCAGCGCGACAGGGTATGGCTACACCTTC.